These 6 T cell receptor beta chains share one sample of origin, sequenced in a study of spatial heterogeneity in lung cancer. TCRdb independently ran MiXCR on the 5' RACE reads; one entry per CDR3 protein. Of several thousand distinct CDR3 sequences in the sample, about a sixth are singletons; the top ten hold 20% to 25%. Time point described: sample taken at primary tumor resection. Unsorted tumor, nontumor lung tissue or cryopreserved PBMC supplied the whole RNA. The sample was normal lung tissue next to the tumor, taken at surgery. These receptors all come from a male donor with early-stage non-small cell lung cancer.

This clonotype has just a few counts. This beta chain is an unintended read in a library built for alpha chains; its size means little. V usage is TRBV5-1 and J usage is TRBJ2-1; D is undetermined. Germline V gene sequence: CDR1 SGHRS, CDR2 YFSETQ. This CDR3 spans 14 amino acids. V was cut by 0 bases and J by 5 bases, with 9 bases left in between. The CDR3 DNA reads TGCGCCAGCAGCTTGGCGACCAGAAACAATGAGCAGTTCTTC. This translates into CASSLATRNNEQFF.

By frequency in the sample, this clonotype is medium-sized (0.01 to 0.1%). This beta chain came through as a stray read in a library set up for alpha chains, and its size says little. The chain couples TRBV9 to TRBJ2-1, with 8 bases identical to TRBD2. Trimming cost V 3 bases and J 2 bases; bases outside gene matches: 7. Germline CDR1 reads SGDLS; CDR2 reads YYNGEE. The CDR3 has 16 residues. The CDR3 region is CASSGGAGGPYNEQFF. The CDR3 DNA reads TGTGCCAGCAGCGGGGGTGCGGGAGGCCCCTACAATGAGCAGTTCTTC.

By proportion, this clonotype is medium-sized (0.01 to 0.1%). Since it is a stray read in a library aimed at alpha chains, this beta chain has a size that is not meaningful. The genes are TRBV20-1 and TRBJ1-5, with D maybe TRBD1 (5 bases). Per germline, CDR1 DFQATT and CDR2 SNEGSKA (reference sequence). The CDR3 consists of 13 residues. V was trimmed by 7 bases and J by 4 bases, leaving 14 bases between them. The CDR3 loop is CSVLGRMNQPQHF. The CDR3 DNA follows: TGCAGTGTCCTGGGACGGATGAATCAGCCCCAGCATTTT.

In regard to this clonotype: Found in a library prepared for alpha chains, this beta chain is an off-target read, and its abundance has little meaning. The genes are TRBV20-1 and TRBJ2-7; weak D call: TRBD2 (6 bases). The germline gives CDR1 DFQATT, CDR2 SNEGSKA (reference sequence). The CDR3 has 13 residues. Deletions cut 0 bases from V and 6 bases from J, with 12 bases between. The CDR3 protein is CSARDRGDGEQYV. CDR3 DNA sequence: TGCAGTGCTAGAGATCGCGGGGATGGCGAGCAGTACGTC.

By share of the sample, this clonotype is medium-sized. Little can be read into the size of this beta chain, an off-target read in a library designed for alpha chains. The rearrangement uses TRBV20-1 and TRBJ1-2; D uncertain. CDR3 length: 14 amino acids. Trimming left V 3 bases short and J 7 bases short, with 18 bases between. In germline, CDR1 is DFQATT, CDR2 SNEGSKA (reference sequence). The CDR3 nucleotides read TGCAGTGCTAGTCCCCCTTCGGGAGTTCGTGGCTACACCTTC. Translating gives CSASPPSGVRGYTF.

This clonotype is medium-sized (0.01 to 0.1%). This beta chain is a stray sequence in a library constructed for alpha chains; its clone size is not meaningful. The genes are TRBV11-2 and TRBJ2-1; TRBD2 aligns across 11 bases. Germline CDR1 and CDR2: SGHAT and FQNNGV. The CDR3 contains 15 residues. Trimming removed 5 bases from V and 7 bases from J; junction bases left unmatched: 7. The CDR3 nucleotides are TGTGCCAGCAGCCCGACTAGCGGGGCAACTAATGAGCAGTTCTTC. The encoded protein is CASSPTSGATNEQFF.